The entry that follows covers one T cell receptor (beta chain) sequence. The entry originates in a study of blood T cell repertoires in COVID-19. The germline gives CDR1 LGHDT, CDR2 YNNKEL (reference sequence). The CDR3 consists of 18 residues. Trimming removed 5 bases at V and 0 bases at J, with 22 bases between. Assay used: immunoSEQ multiplex PCR; TCRdb lists only in-frame clones, some missing. The sample records more than 30,000 clones, 88% being singletons. This rearrangement joins TRBV3-1 (or the pseudogene TRBV3-2) to TRBJ2-5, with D uncertain. This sequence originates from a man aged 60 to 69 with active COVID-19. The sequenced material came from peripheral blood. CDR3 DNA sequence: TGTGCCAGCAGCGCTTCACTGCGCCAGGATCAGTACCAAGAGACCCAGTACTTC. Its translation is CASSASLRQDQYQETQYF.